Reported below is one T cell receptor (beta chain). No antigen is known for it. Clones were read by immunoSEQ multiplex PCR, and TCRdb kept only the in-frame ones, dropping some. This table has fewer than 100,000 clones, about 91% appearing once. The sample belongs to a study of T cells in localized non-small cell lung cancer. Whole-study findings and limits: Compared with tumor, uninvolved adjacent lung displayed greater T cell clonality, ranking highest overall.

This specimen consisted of peripheral blood, obtained before any cancer treatment. This receptor was identified in a man between 40 and 69 years old with stage I squamous cell lung carcinoma.

CDR3 loop: CASSLVPGSTDTQYF. The CDR3, as DNA: TGTGCCAGCAGCTTAGTTCCAGGGAGCACAGATACGCAGTATTTT. The chain joins TRBV7-8 to TRBJ2-3, with D possibly TRBD1 on 5 matching bases. Germline lookup yields CDR1 SGHVS and CDR2 FQNEAQ. With 1 base removed from V and 0 bases from J, the gap between germline ends came to 8 bases. The CDR3 runs 15 residues.